This is a list of T cell receptor beta chains from one sample in a study of T cell responses to AZD1222 COVID-19 vaccine. Here immunoSEQ multiplex PCR was the method, and the copy in TCRdb shows in-frame clones only, minus some. The table includes around 80,000 clones, 70% to 90% detected once. This specimen was peripheral blood, taken 28 days after the second AZD1222 dose. These receptors came from an adult who received the AZD1222 COVID-19 vaccine. CDR3s include the opening cysteine and the closing phenylalanine or tryptophan. A D gene is named only where the DNA matches it firmly. Some rows mark clone size as missing; the rest say once, few, many or name a class of expanded clone.

v_call	d_call	cdr3_length	clone_size	j_call	cdr3_nt	cdr3_aa
TRBV5-1	-	12	-	TRBJ1-6	TGCGCCAGCAGCAATCGAAATTCACCCCTCCACTTT	CASSNRNSPLHF
TRBV2	-	15	-	TRBJ2-5	TGTGCCAGCAGTGCCCGTCGGACGGGACAAGAGACCCAGTACTTC	CASSARRTGQETQYF
TRBV7-6	TRBD2	15	-	TRBJ2-1	TGTGCCAGCAGCTTAGCATCCAGCGGGAGGAGTGAGCAGTTCTTC	CASSLASSGRSEQFF
TRBV10-1	-	17	-	TRBJ2-3	TGCGCCAGCAGGAAAATTCACGGACTTACCCACACAGATACGCAGTATTTT	CASRKIHGLTHTDTQYF
TRBV9	TRBD1	17	-	TRBJ1-4	TGTGCCAGCAGCCCTCGGGACAGGACTGCAACTAATGAAAAACTGTTTTTT	CASSPRDRTATNEKLFF
TRBV27	-	15	-	TRBJ1-5	TGTGCCAGCAGTTCTTCCCAGGGAAACAATCAGCCCCAGCATTTT	CASSSSQGNNQPQHF
TRBV18	-	13	-	TRBJ1-1	TGTGCCAGCTCCCCAAACGGGAACACTGAAGCTTTCTTT	CASSPNGNTEAFF
TRBV7-2	TRBD2	15	-	TRBJ2-7	TGTGCCAGCAGCTTCGGCGGGAGGGCCGTGTACGAGCAGTACTTC	CASSFGGRAVYEQYF
TRBV10-3	-	12	-	TRBJ1-1	TGTGCCATCAGTGCGCCTGATTCAAGGGCTTTCTTT	CAISAPDSRAFF
TRBV7-2	-	15	-	TRBJ1-2	TGTGCCAGCAGCTTAGGCTCCTCTGGGGCCTATGGCTACACCTTC	CASSLGSSGAYGYTF
TRBV15	TRBD1	15	-	TRBJ1-2	TGTGCCACCAGTAGTGAAGGGGGGACAGGGGATGGCTACACCTTC	CATSSEGGTGDGYTF
TRBV6-5	-	15	-	TRBJ2-1	TGTGCCAGCAGACGGCCCAAGGGGGAGGGCAATGAGCAGTTCTTC	CASRRPKGEGNEQFF
TRBV14	-	13	once	TRBJ1-2	TGTGCCAGCAGCCCCGCCCCCAGCTATGGCTACACCTTC	CASSPAPSYGYTF
TRBV3-1/TRBV3-2	-	17	-	TRBJ1-3	TGTGCCAGCAGCCAAGATCTCCGAAGGGGATCAGGAAACACCATATATTTT	CASSQDLRRGSGNTIYF
TRBV20-1	TRBD1	13	-	TRBJ2-7	TGCAGTGCTAGTTATGGGACAGCCTACGAGCAGTACTTC	CSASYGTAYEQYF
TRBV6-5	-	12	-	TRBJ1-1	TGTGCCAGCAAGTACGGGTACACTGAAGCTTTCTTT	CASKYGYTEAFF
TRBV4-2	-	15	-	TRBJ2-3	TGTGCCAGCAGCCAAGAAGCGAAGAGCACAGATACGCAGTATTTT	CASSQEAKSTDTQYF
TRBV13	-	13	-	TRBJ2-3	TGTGCCAGCACCCCGGACTACACAGATACGCAGTATTTT	CASTPDYTDTQYF
TRBV28	-	14	-	TRBJ2-7	TGTGCCAGCAGTTTCGGTTATGGGGGTAGCGAGCAGTACTTC	CASSFGYGGSEQYF
TRBV19	TRBD1	15	-	TRBJ1-5	TGTGCCAGTAGCACGGACAGGGGAAGCAATCAGCCCCAGCATTTT	CASSTDRGSNQPQHF
TRBV4-3	-	14	few	TRBJ1-1	TGCGCCAGCAGCCAAGGTGGGGTGAACACTGAAGCTTTCTTT	CASSQGGVNTEAFF
TRBV28	-	16	-	TRBJ1-4	TGTGCCAGCAGTCTCCTCACACCCGCAACTAATGAAAAACTGTTTTTT	CASSLLTPATNEKLFF
TRBV5-4	-	12	few	TRBJ1-4	TGTGCCAGCAGCTTCGGCGATGAAAAACTGTTTTTT	CASSFGDEKLFF
TRBV6-6	-	15	-	TRBJ2-1	TGTGCCAGCATCGGGGGAGGGGGTTCCTACAATGAGCAGTTCTTC	CASIGGGGSYNEQFF
TRBV19	-	13	-	TRBJ2-1	TGTGCCAGTAGTATGCCCGGGGCGTGGGAGCAGTTCTTC	CASSMPGAWEQFF
TRBV5-1	TRBD1	15	-	TRBJ1-4	TGCGCCAGCAGCTTGGGACAGGGACCTAATGAAAAACTGTTTTTT	CASSLGQGPNEKLFF
TRBV29-1	-	13	-	TRBJ2-1	TGCAGCGTCAGGGTTCTTGTTGGGAATGAGCAGTTCTTC	CSVRVLVGNEQFF
TRBV30	TRBD1	11	-	TRBJ2-5	TGTGCCCCGAGGGGACAGACGACCCAGTACTTC	CAPRGQTTQYF
TRBV10-1	-	14	-	TRBJ2-1	TGCGCCAGCAGTAATTCCAGGGGCTTGAATGAGCAGTTCTTC	CASSNSRGLNEQFF
TRBV30	-	16	-	TRBJ2-5	TGTGCCTGGAGTGTAGGAGTAGGGGACGGTCAAGAGACCCAGTACTTC	CAWSVGVGDGQETQYF
TRBV5-1	TRBD1	15	-	TRBJ1-5	TGCGCCAGCAGCCCCAGGGGGCGAGGAGATCAGCCCCAGCATTTT	CASSPRGRGDQPQHF
TRBV27	-	13	once	TRBJ1-2	TGTGCCAGCAGTCCGAGGCACGACGCGGGCTACACCTTC	CASSPRHDAGYTF
TRBV25-1	TRBD2	16	-	TRBJ2-3	TGTGCCAGCAGTAACCCACTAGCGGGAGGGCTAGATACGCAGTATTTT	CASSNPLAGGLDTQYF
TRBV9	-	15	-	TRBJ2-6	TGTGCCAGCAGCGTTCGGCGCTCTGGGGCCAACGTCCTGACTTTC	CASSVRRSGANVLTF
TRBV5-6	-	16	-	TRBJ2-3	TGTGCCAGCAGCTTACAGGCTCAACTAAGCACAGATACGCAGTATTTT	CASSLQAQLSTDTQYF
TRBV6-5	TRBD1	15	-	TRBJ2-7	TGTGCCAGCTTAACCGGGACAGTCTTATTCTACGAGCAGTACTTC	CASLTGTVLFYEQYF
TRBV30	-	13	-	TRBJ2-7	TGTGCCTGGAGTGCTGACTCCAGTGACGAGCAGTACTTC	CAWSADSSDEQYF
TRBV6-5	-	12	-	TRBJ1-2	TGTGCCAGCAGTCCAAATTTCTATGGCTACACCTTC	CASSPNFYGYTF
TRBV29-1	-	13	-	TRBJ2-7	TGCAGCGCAGGGGGAGGGGTCGCCTACGAGCAGTACTTC	CSAGGGVAYEQYF
TRBV19	-	11	-	TRBJ2-7	TGTGCCAGTAGTGCCGAGTGGGAGCAGTACTTC	CASSAEWEQYF
TRBV19	-	20	-	TRBJ1-2	TGTGCCAGTAGTATCGATCGGGGGGCGAAGTACGTATTGCGAATAAATGGCTACACCTTC	CASSIDRGAKYVLRINGYTF
TRBV6-5	TRBD1	16	-	TRBJ1-2	TGTGCCAGCAGTTACTCAAGTCCCGGGACAGGGAACAGCTACACCTTC	CASSYSSPGTGNSYTF
TRBV29-1	TRBD2	17	-	TRBJ2-1	TGCAGCGCTTCCGGGACACCGACTAGCGGTACCTACAATGAGCAGTTCTTC	CSASGTPTSGTYNEQFF
TRBV7-2	-	13	-	TRBJ2-1	TGTGCCAGCAGCTTAGCTCTTGGAAGTGAGCAGTTCTTC	CASSLALGSEQFF
TRBV24-1	TRBD1	22	-	TRBJ2-2	TGTGCCACCAGTGATTTGCTCGGGCATACCGGGACAGGGATGGTGGTTACCGGGGAGCTGTTTTTT	CATSDLLGHTGTGMVVTGELFF
TRBV27	-	14	-	TRBJ1-6	TGTGCCAGCAGACCCTTTATAAATAATTCACCCCTCCACTTT	CASRPFINNSPLHF
TRBV29-1	-	12	-	TRBJ2-2	TGCAGCGTCGGATCGAACACCGGGGAGCTGTTTTTT	CSVGSNTGELFF
TRBV5-6	TRBD1	16	-	TRBJ2-5	TGTGCCAGCAGCTCGACAGGGCGGTCTAACGAAGAGACCCAGTACTTC	CASSSTGRSNEETQYF
TRBV5-1	TRBD1	19	-	TRBJ2-2	TGCGCCAGCAGCCTACCGGGACAGGGTGCTTTGTGGAACACCGGGGAGCTGTTTTTT	CASSLPGQGALWNTGELFF
TRBV28	TRBD2	17	-	TRBJ2-1	TGTGCCAGCAGTTTATCCCCTGGACTAGCGGCCTACAATGAGCAGTTCTTC	CASSLSPGLAAYNEQFF
TRBV30	-	12	-	TRBJ1-1	TGTGCCCGGTCCAGGGAGAACACTGAAGCTTTCTTT	CARSRENTEAFF
TRBV27	TRBD1	15	few	TRBJ2-2	TGTGCCAGCAGTTTCTCAGGGGGTGTTGCCGGGGAGCTGTTTTTT	CASSFSGGVAGELFF
TRBV9	-	15	once	TRBJ2-2	TGTGCCAGCAGCCAAAGACAGGAGAACACCGGGGAGCTGTTTTTT	CASSQRQENTGELFF
TRBV6-5	TRBD1	15	-	TRBJ1-4	TGTGCCAGCAGTTACTCGAGACAGGGGCATGAAAAACTGTTTTTT	CASSYSRQGHEKLFF
TRBV3-1/TRBV3-2	-	15	-	TRBJ1-4	TGTGCCAGCAGCATGGGGGGGGGCACTAATGAAAAACTGTTTTTT	CASSMGGGTNEKLFF
TRBV19	-	15	once	TRBJ1-2	TGTGCCAGTAACTCCTTGGGGTCTGTAGGCTATGGCTACACCTTC	CASNSLGSVGYGYTF